The 21 T cell receptor beta chains below were found in one sample sequenced in a study of spatial heterogeneity in lung cancer. TCRdb reprocessed the 5' RACE reads via MiXCR and lists one record per CDR3 protein. Of around 10,000 distinct CDR3 sequences in the sample, over 3% were seen once. Time point described: sample taken at primary tumor resection. Whole RNA, which was extracted from tumor, nontumor lung tissue or frozen PBMC, was sequenced without any cell sorting. The sample was PBMCs, taken at surgery. The receptor source for this set is a female donor with early-stage non-small cell lung cancer.

This clonotype has at least ten counts. Because the library targeted alpha chains, this beta chain is an off-target read whose size means little. This chain uses TRBV12-3 or TRBV12-4 with TRBJ2-5, with 7 bases matching TRBD2. V was clipped by 6 bases and J by 3 bases; unmatched bases: 4. This CDR3 is built from 13 residues. The CDR3 region is CASSPGTKETQYF. In DNA, the CDR3 is TGTGCCAGCAGCCCCGGGACTAAAGAGACCCAGTACTTC.

In the case of this clonotype: With the library built for alpha chains, this beta chain is off target and its frequency is not meaningful. V gene TRBV5-1 combines with J gene TRBJ1-6, with 9 positions matching TRBD1. The CDR3 spans 16 residues. Germline V gene lookup returns CDR1 SGHRS and CDR2 YFSETQ. V was pared by 4 bases and J by 10 bases, with 12 bases of the junction left unmatched. The CDR3 bases are TGCGCCAGCAGCGCGATACAGGGGGCGAAAGGATCACCCCTCCACTTT. It translates to CASSAIQGAKGSPLHF.

In this sample, this clonotype turned up many times. The library was designed around alpha chains, so this beta chain is a stray read whose abundance carries little weight. The chain couples TRBV20-1 to TRBJ1-1; TRBD1 is a possible D gene (6 bases). The CDR3 contains 13 residues. In germline, CDR1 is DFQATT, CDR2 SNEGSKA (reference sequence). Trimming removed 6 bases at V and 0 bases at J, with 11 bases between. The CDR3 spells CSAGQPMNTEAFF. The CDR3 nucleotides read TGCAGTGCCGGACAGCCCATGAACACTGAAGCTTTCTTT.

This clonotype was seen at least ten times. In a library made to pick up alpha chains, this beta chain is a stray read with a size that means little. This chain connects TRBV29-1 to TRBJ2-5; no clear D gene. Per germline, CDR1 SQVTM and CDR2 ANQGSEA. This CDR3 comprises 12 residues. The V end was cut by 8 bases, the J end by 4 bases, with 14 bases between. The chain's CDR3 is CSSRLGAETQYF. DNA for the CDR3: TGCAGCTCAAGGCTTGGTGCAGAGACCCAGTACTTC.

There are many counts of this clonotype. This beta chain lies outside the target of a library built for alpha chains; its clone size means little. V gene TRBV2 combines with J gene TRBJ2-2, with 9 positions matching TRBD2. There are 15 residues in the CDR3. The trim removed 7 bases at V and 1 base at J, leaving 4 bases unmatched. Germline V gives CDR1 SNHLY, CDR2 FYNNEI. In DNA form, the CDR3 reads TGTGCCAGCAAGGAGACTAGCGGGAACACCGGGGAGCTGTTTTTT. Protein sequence: CASKETSGNTGELFF.

In its sample, this clonotype was seen many times. Found in a library prepared for alpha chains, this beta chain is an off-target read, and its abundance has little meaning. The chain recombines TRBV10-3 with TRBJ2-1; TRBD2 aligns across 8 bases. The CDR3 contains 16 residues. Trimming took 10 bases from V and 12 from J; bases not matched to a gene: 23. Germline lookup yields CDR1 ENHRY and CDR2 SYGVKD. The CDR3 bases are TGTGCCAGCGACCCTTGGGGTAGCGGGAAGGTTAGTGGGCAGTTCTTC. Amino acids: CASDPWGSGKVSGQFF.

Details on this clonotype: With the library built for alpha chains, this beta chain is off target and its frequency is not meaningful. The V call is TRBV10-1, the J call TRBJ2-1; 9 bases agree with TRBD2. V was clipped by 11 bases and J by 0 bases; unmatched bases: 17. The CDR3 spans 18 residues. CDR1 is WNHNN, CDR2 SYGVQD, per germline (reference sequence). The chain's CDR3 is CAAHRGAGGASSYNEQFF. The CDR3 nucleotides are TGCGCCGCCCACCGGGGAGCGGGGGGAGCCAGCTCCTACAATGAGCAGTTCTTC.

This clonotype has more than one count but fewer than ten. This beta chain is a stray sequence in a library constructed for alpha chains; its clone size is not meaningful. CDR3 DNA sequence: TGTGCCAGCAGTTACCGATCACCCAGCGCCTATAGCAATCAGCCCCAGCATTTT. This codes for CASSYRSPSAYSNQPQHF. J is TRBJ1-5 and V is TRBV6-5; no firm D call. V lost 2 bases to trimming and J lost 0 bases, with 17 bases between them. The CDR3 runs 18 residues. The germline V gene has CDR1 MNHEY and CDR2 SVGAGI.

This clonotype was recorded many times. The size of this beta chain means little, since it is a stray read in a library made for alpha chains. Here the CDR3 DNA reads TGTGCCAGCAGACGGGACAGGGAACCCCTCTACGAGCAGTACTTC. As protein: CASRRDREPLYEQYF. The chain has TRBV6-2 or TRBV6-3 and TRBJ2-7, with 9 bases fitting TRBD1. The CDR3 extends over 15 amino acids. Per the germline V gene, CDR1 is MNHEY and CDR2 is SVGEGT. V lost 6 bases, J lost 3 bases, and 9 bases stayed unmatched.

In this sample, this clonotype turned up many times. Because this beta chain is a stray read in a library intended to capture alpha chains, its abundance should not be given much weight. This chain connects TRBV7-2 to TRBJ2-7, with D tentatively TRBD1 (6 bases). Germline lookup yields CDR1 SGHTA and CDR2 FQGNSA. The CDR3 loop spans 14 amino acids. Trimming took 1 base from V and 6 from J, leaving 13 bases between them. DNA for the CDR3: TGTGCCAGCAGCTTAGATACAGGGCTCAGCGAGCAGTACTTC. This codes for CASSLDTGLSEQYF.

A word on this clonotype: A read error may explain this, as a much larger clone is one base away. Found in a library prepared for alpha chains, this beta chain is an off-target read, and its abundance has little meaning. The J gene is TRBJ1-1, the V gene TRBV4-2; D possibly corresponds to TRBD1 (6 bases). CDR3 length equals 13 residues. V dropped 3 bases and J dropped 2 bases, with 7 bases sitting between them. Looked up from germline, CDR1 is LGHNA and CDR2 is YNFKEQ. This CDR3 reads CASSQDSNTEAFF. The CDR3 bases are TGTGCCAGCAGCCAGGACAGCAACACTGAAGCTTTCTTT.

Many counts were recorded for this clonotype. This beta chain is a stray sequence in a library constructed for alpha chains; its clone size is not meaningful. The DNA of the CDR3 is TGTGCCAGCAGGGGGGACAGGCGCTATGGCTACACCTTC. Its protein is CASRGDRRYGYTF. The chain recombines TRBV27 with TRBJ1-2; 8 nucleotides agree with TRBD1. CDR3 length: 13 residues. J gave up 4 bases and V 6 bases, and 4 bases lay outside the gene matches. CDR1 and CDR2 from the germline V gene are MNHEY and SMNVEV (reference sequence).

This clonotype came up many times. In a library made to pick up alpha chains, this beta chain is a stray read with a size that means little. This rearrangement joins TRBV9 to TRBJ2-1; D is possibly TRBD1 (5 bases). The CDR3 loop spans 14 amino acids. V was shortened by 0 bases and J by 4 bases, with 8 bases between the two germline ends. Germline values: CDR1 SGDLS, CDR2 YYNGEE. The DNA for the CDR3 is TGTGCCAGCAGCGTAGATCAGGGTTACAATGAGCAGTTCTTC. It translates to CASSVDQGYNEQFF.

This clonotype was found many times. In a library made to pick up alpha chains, this beta chain is a stray read with a size that means little. V usage is TRBV7-2 and J usage is TRBJ2-1; D may match TRBD1 or TRBD2 (5 bases each). The length of the CDR3 is 13 residues. Germline CDR1 and CDR2: SGHTA and FQGNSA. Trimming removed 2 bases from V and 8 bases from J, with 10 bases in between. CDR3 amino acids: CASSLTWGYEQFF. As DNA, the CDR3 is TGTGCCAGCAGCTTAACCTGGGGGTATGAGCAGTTCTTC.

This clonotype appeared many times. This beta chain was picked up by a library intended for alpha chains and is off target, so its count carries little meaning. The V call is TRBV20-1, the J call TRBJ2-7; D is ambiguous. Trimming removed 6 bases from V and 4 bases from J, with 13 bases in between. This CDR3 spans 12 amino acids. Germline V gene lookup returns CDR1 DFQATT and CDR2 SNEGSKA (reference sequence). This CDR3 reads CSAVGSRYEQYF. For the CDR3, the DNA is TGCAGTGCCGTGGGGTCTCGGTACGAGCAGTACTTC.

As to this clonotype: This may arise from a read error, as a much more abundant clone is one base away. Because the library targeted alpha chains, this beta chain is an off-target read whose size means little. The chain combines TRBV28 with TRBJ2-3; a weak D match, TRBD1 (5 bases). The CDR3 loop spans 16 amino acids. Germline V lookup: CDR1 MDHEN, CDR2 SYDVKM. CDR3 coding DNA: TGTGCCACCCACGACTCCGTAGGGGCGTCGTTAGATACGCAGTGTTTT. This encodes CATHDSVGASLDTQCF.

This clonotype was found many times. This beta chain slipped into a library made for alpha chains as a stray read, so its size is not meaningful. The CDR3 DNA is TGTGCCAGCAGTTTCCCGGGAAAACAAGAGACCCAGTACTTC. This gives the protein CASSFPGKQETQYF. The gene calls are TRBV28 and TRBJ2-5; perhaps TRBD2 as D (5 bases). Trimming removed 3 bases at V and 2 bases at J, with 10 bases between. CDR3 size: 14 residues. Germline CDR1 reads MDHEN; CDR2 reads SYDVKM.

Comments on this clonotype: This beta chain is a stray sequence in a library constructed for alpha chains; its clone size is not meaningful. The chain is built from TRBV5-6 and TRBJ2-3; D remains ambiguous. The germline gives CDR1 SGHDT, CDR2 YYEEEE. Trimming took 1 base from V and 0 from J, leaving 9 bases between them. The CDR3 has 15 residues. This CDR3 reads CASSLFWGSTDTQYF. The CDR3 bases are TGTGCCAGCAGCTTGTTTTGGGGAAGCACAGATACGCAGTATTTT.

There are many counts of this clonotype. This beta chain appears as a stray read in a library generated for alpha chains; its size is not informative. The J gene is TRBJ1-1, the V gene TRBV14; D remains unclear. Per the germline V gene, CDR1 is SGHDN and CDR2 is FVKESK. The CDR3 runs to 13 residues. Deletions cut 5 bases from V and 0 bases from J, with 7 bases between. In DNA, the CDR3 is TGTGCCAGCAGCGACGTCATGAACACTGAAGCTTTCTTT. Protein product: CASSDVMNTEAFF. The full variable domain, completed using reference TRBV14 and TRBJ1-1, is EAGVTQFPSHSVIEKGQTVTLRCDPISGHDNLYWYRRVMGKEIKFLLHFVKESKQDESGMPNNRFLAERTGGTYSTLKVQPAELEDSGVYFCASSDVMNTEAFFGQGTRLTVV.

As regards this clonotype: Found in a library prepared for alpha chains, this beta chain is an off-target read, and its abundance has little meaning. The chain carries TRBV20-1 and TRBJ2-3, with D hard to call. Per the germline V gene, CDR1 is DFQATT and CDR2 is SNEGSKA (reference sequence). This CDR3 is 12 amino acids long. Trimming shortened V by 5 bases and J by 6 bases, and 12 bases separated the two germline ends. CDR3: CSAPYDTDTQYF. CDR3 nucleotides: TGCAGTGCTCCTTATGACACGGATACGCAGTATTTT.

This clonotype is deemed medium-sized. This beta chain is off target for a library built for alpha chains, so its abundance means little. The rearrangement links TRBV12-3 or TRBV12-4 to TRBJ2-2; D might be TRBD1 or TRBD2, each matching 6 bases. The CDR3 has 16 amino acids. The germline V and J ends were trimmed by 3 bases and 0 bases, with 11 bases remaining between them. CDR3 amino acids: CASSFQGTANTGELFF. As DNA, the CDR3 is TGTGCCAGCAGTTTCCAGGGGACTGCGAACACCGGGGAGCTGTTTTTT.